This entry lists 8 T cell receptor beta chains sequenced from one sample in a study of regulatory T cells in long-lasting Graves disease. In building TCR beta libraries, iRepertoire HTBI primers were used together with Arm-PCR of CDR3 regions. TCRdb processed the multiplex PCR reads anew with MiXCR; each CDR3 protein has one entry. The sample shows 350,000 to 550,000 distinct CDR3 sequences, 11% to 15% of them seen only once. Time point reported: newly diagnosed GD, antithyroid drugs for less than 3 months. The TCR library was made from RNA that had been extracted from PBMCs in TRIzol. In addition, the sample was reused for a study of T cells in Graves' hyperthyroidism and ophthalmopathy.

This sample comprised peripheral blood mononuclear cells (PBMCs), obtained at new diagnosis, from a patient treated with antithyroid drugs. The origin of the receptors is a woman in her forties or fifties with Graves disease.

This clonotype appeared many times. V is TRBV2 and J is TRBJ1-6; 8 bases are a match to TRBD1. CDR1 SNHLY and CDR2 FYNNEI come from the germline V gene. The trim removed 4 bases at V and 10 bases at J, leaving 6 bases unmatched. The CDR3 is made up of 14 amino acids. The CDR3: CASSGNQGASPLHF. The CDR3, as DNA: TGTGCCAGCAGTGGAAATCAGGGGGCGTCACCCCTCCACTTT.

This clonotype was seen many times. The chain has TRBV2 and TRBJ2-3; perhaps TRBD2 as D (5 bases). This CDR3 region has 12 residues. Per germline, CDR1 SNHLY and CDR2 FYNNEI. The CDR3 loop reads CGGGSSTDTQYF. In nucleotides, the CDR3 is TGTGGCGGCGGGTCCAGCACAGATACGCAGTATTTT.

This clonotype was found a few times. The V call is TRBV5-4, the J call TRBJ2-7; 10 bases are shared with TRBD1. Germline CDR1 and CDR2: SGHNT and YYREEE (reference sequence). The CDR3 totals 16 residues. V trimming: 0 bases; J trimming: 6 bases; junction bases outside the gene matches: 9. As DNA, the CDR3 is TGTGCCAGCAGCTTGGAGCTCGGGACAGGGGATAGCGAGCAGTACTTC. It encodes CASSLELGTGDSEQYF.

With respect to this clonotype: A much larger clone sits a single nucleotide away, making a read error possible. The rearrangement joins TRBV27 to TRBJ1-1; possibly TRBD1 for D (5 bases). The CDR3 is 18 residues long. The germline V gene encodes CDR1 MNHEY and CDR2 SMNVEV (reference sequence). CDR3 coding DNA: TGTGCCAACAGTTTAATAAAACAGGCCTGGACCCGAAACACTGAAGCTTTCTTT. This gives the protein CANSLIKQAWTRNTEAFF.

This clonotype was recorded at least ten times. This rearrangement joins TRBV4-1 to TRBJ2-7; 9 nucleotides line up with TRBD2. This CDR3 region has 18 residues. Germline V gene data show CDR1 as MGHRA and CDR2 as YSYEKL. V trimming: 2 bases; J trimming: 4 bases; junction bases outside the gene matches: 15. DNA of the CDR3: TGCGCCAGCAGCCAAACCCACCTGACTGTTAGCGGGAGTTACGAGCAGTACTTC. This translates into CASSQTHLTVSGSYEQYF.

Many counts were recorded for this clonotype. The V gene is TRBV6-5, the J gene TRBJ1-5; a weak D match, TRBD1 (5 bases). CDR1 and CDR2 from the germline V gene are MNHEY and SVGAGI. This CDR3 contains 15 residues. Trimming pared 0 bases from V and 2 bases from J, leaving 8 bases between. The chain's CDR3 is CASSYSGGGNQPQHF. The CDR3 nucleotides read TGTGCCAGCAGTTACTCCGGGGGGGGCAATCAGCCCCAGCATTTT.

This clonotype was recorded at least ten times. V is TRBV11-2 and J is TRBJ2-7; tentative D call: TRBD2 (5 bases). The CDR3 contains 15 residues. V was cut by 5 bases and J by 2 bases, with 16 bases left in between. Germline V gene sequence: CDR1 SGHAT, CDR2 FQNNGV. The CDR3 protein is CASSPGIAAAYEQYF. As DNA, the CDR3 is TGTGCCAGCAGCCCGGGGATAGCTGCTGCCTACGAGCAGTACTTC.

The DNA of the CDR3 is TGTGCCAGCAGGGCGGGGATCGGGGAGCTGTTTTTT. The encoded protein is CASRAGIGELFF. This chain joins TRBV6-4 and TRBJ2-2, with a tentative D call TRBD2 (6 bases). The CDR3 contains 12 residues. Germline lookup yields CDR1 MRHNA and CDR2 SNTAGT. The germline V and J ends were trimmed by 6 bases and 7 bases, with 9 bases remaining between them.